This TCR beta chain was sequenced during a study of shared clonotypes between healthy human individuals. Study conclusions and caveats: A few donors had about 5% of their naive CD4 clonotypes in common.

About this clone: What it binds is unknown.

The trim removed 0 bases at V and 4 bases at J, leaving 9 bases unmatched. CDR3 length: 16 amino acids. Germline V gives CDR1 SGHDT, CDR2 YYEEEE. Division of CD4+ cells produced a CD45RA+ naive subset and a CD45RA-negative memory subset. Here immunoSEQ multiplex PCR was the method, and the copy in TCRdb shows in-frame clones only, minus some. The table shows roughly 2.5 million clones, with around nine tenths occurring only once. The chain is built from TRBV5-6 and TRBJ2-7; 8 bases are a match to TRBD2. Sequencing was carried out using naive CD4+ T cells sorted from blood. Subset noted: CD45RA+ positively selected. The clonotype originates from a man younger than 35 in good health. CDR3 residues: CASSLGLAGSGYEQYF. Written as DNA, the CDR3 is TGTGCCAGCAGCTTGGGGTTAGCGGGGTCGGGTTACGAGCAGTACTTC.